A selection of T cell receptor beta chains follows, all from one sample in a study of blood T cells in healthy people across ages. MiXCR was run by TCRdb on the 5' RACE reads, yielding one entry per CDR3 protein. The sample contains some 710,000 distinct CDR3 sequences, about 42% of which appear only once. Input material: blood. These receptor sequences come from a man at least 80 years old in good health. The CDR3 runs from the conserved cysteine through the conserved F or W. D genes are given only for firm matches. The size field is filled for only some rows; it gives once, few, many or a size class.

D	J	length	size	V	CDR3	DNA
TRBD1	TRBJ2-5	14	NA	TRBV5-1	CASGATGDQGTQYF	TGCGCCAGCGGGGCGACAGGGGATCAAGGGACCCAGTACTTC
TRBD2	TRBJ2-3	15	few	TRBV30	CAVSEGLVDTDTQYF	TGTGCCGTCTCTGAGGGACTAGTCGACACAGATACGCAGTATTTT
TRBD1	TRBJ2-3	15	few	TRBV3-1	CASSLRTGSTHTQYF	TGTGCCAGCAGCCTCCGGACAGGAAGCACACATACGCAGTATTTT
TRBD2	TRBJ2-2	16	NA	TRBV10-1	CASSEGGDRATGELFF	TGCGCCAGCAGTGAGGGGGGGGACCGAGCCACCGGGGAGCTGTTTTTT
NA	TRBJ2-1	19	NA	TRBV7-6	CASSLSAIRGWSSYNEQFF	TGTGCCAGCAGCTTAAGTGCGATCCGCGGATGGAGCTCCTACAATGAGCAGTTCTTC
NA	TRBJ1-5	15	few	TRBV10-3	CAISYTLGLGAPQHF	TGTGCCATCAGTTATACTCTAGGGTTGGGTGCGCCCCAGCATTTT
NA	TRBJ2-3	13	few	TRBV14	CASSRAITDTQYF	TGTGCCAGCAGCCGCGCGATCACAGATACGCAGTATTTT
TRBD2	TRBJ2-7	15	few	TRBV12-3/TRBV12-4	CASRLAGGPPYEQYF	TGTGCCAGCAGACTAGCGGGAGGTCCCCCCTACGAGCAGTACTTC
NA	TRBJ2-5	15	NA	TRBV6-5	CASSYGNGVQGTQYF	TGTGCCAGCAGTTACGGGAACGGGGTCCAAGGGACCCAGTACTTC
TRBD2	TRBJ2-6	18	many	TRBV12-3/TRBV12-4	CASSLNPLAGDGANVLTF	TGTGCCAGCAGTTTAAACCCCCTAGCGGGGGATGGGGCCAACGTCCTGACTTTC
TRBD1	TRBJ1-4	17	few	TRBV10-3	CAISESEVGQGSGKLFF	TGTGCCATCAGTGAGTCTGAGGTCGGACAGGGTAGCGGAAAACTGTTTTTT
NA	TRBJ2-7	15	NA	TRBV6-6	CASSYTGLPPYEQYF	TGTGCCAGCAGTTACACGGGGCTCCCTCCCTACGAGCAGTACTTC
NA	TRBJ1-2	13	once	TRBV12-3/TRBV12-4	CASTSLPNYGYTF	TGTGCCAGCACGTCACTCCCCAACTATGGCTACACCTTC
NA	TRBJ2-1	14	NA	TRBV15	CATSGEVAHNEQFF	TGTGCCACCAGCGGAGAAGTAGCGCACAATGAGCAGTTCTTC
NA	TRBJ2-1	14	once	TRBV15	CATSKNRTYNEQFF	TGTGCCACCAGCAAGAACAGAACTTACAATGAGCAGTTCTTC
NA	TRBJ2-1	15	many	TRBV7-6	CASSPQGRRAREQFF	TGTGCCAGCAGCCCTCAGGGGCGACGGGCACGTGAGCAGTTCTTC
TRBD1	TRBJ2-7	15	NA	TRBV10-3	CAIRDPDRGQETHYF	TGTGCCATCAGGGACCCTGACAGGGGACAAGAGACCCATTACTTC
TRBD1	TRBJ2-1	15	once	TRBV9	CASSVGGTGNNEQFF	TGTGCCAGCAGCGTAGGGGGGACAGGGAACAATGAGCAGTTCTTC
TRBD2	TRBJ2-2	16	NA	TRBV7-3	CASSLNAGGETGELFF	TGTGCCAGCAGCTTAAACGCGGGAGGGGAGACCGGGGAGCTGTTTTTT
TRBD2	TRBJ2-5	16	NA	TRBV11-2	CASSQPTSGFQETQYF	TGTGCCAGCAGCCAACCGACTAGCGGGTTCCAAGAGACCCAGTACTTC
NA	TRBJ1-1	14	NA	TRBV15	CATSTAVMNTEAFF	TGTGCCACCAGCACCGCGGTAATGAACACTGAAGCTTTCTTT
NA	TRBJ2-4	12	NA	TRBV7-9	CASSQEGNIQYF	TGTGCCAGCAGCCAGGAGGGAAACATTCAGTACTTC
TRBD1	TRBJ2-7	13	NA	TRBV3-1	CASSHVQGAVQYF	TGTGCCAGCAGCCATGTACAGGGGGCGGTGCAGTACTTC
NA	TRBJ1-5	14	NA	TRBV20-1	CSARAPGGRQPQHF	TGCAGTGCTAGAGCCCCGGGGGGGCGTCAGCCCCAGCATTTT
TRBD2	TRBJ2-1	15	NA	TRBV20-1	CSANLLAGGDNEQFF	TGCAGTGCTAACCTACTAGCGGGAGGGGACAATGAGCAGTTCTTC
TRBD2	TRBJ2-7	18	few	TRBV2	CASSEVLGLAGPSYEQYF	TGTGCCAGCAGTGAAGTCTTGGGACTAGCGGGGCCCTCCTACGAGCAGTACTTC
NA	TRBJ2-3	14	few	TRBV7-3	CASSPSTNTDPQYF	TGTGCCAGCAGTCCTTCCACGAACACAGATCCGCAGTATTTT
NA	TRBJ2-3	17	few	TRBV5-1	CASSLVPFRGSTDTQYF	TGCGCCAGCAGCTTGGTCCCCTTTCGGGGTAGCACAGATACGCAGTATTTT
TRBD2	TRBJ2-1	16	few	TRBV18	CASSRGTSASYNEQFF	TGTGCCAGCTCACGTGGGACTAGCGCCTCCTACAATGAGCAGTTCTTC
TRBD2	TRBJ2-5	16	NA	TRBV20-1	CSAAGTSGRAKETQYF	TGCAGTGCAGCCGGGACTAGCGGGAGGGCTAAAGAGACCCAGTACTTC
NA	TRBJ1-4	13	NA	TRBV2	CASNRMGAEKLFF	TGTGCCAGCAATAGAATGGGGGCTGAAAAACTGTTTTTT
NA	TRBJ1-6	15	many	TRBV15	CATSTGSSYNSPLHF	TGTGCCACCAGCACCGGGAGCTCCTATAATTCACCCCTCCACTTT
TRBD2	TRBJ2-5	16	few	TRBV12-3/TRBV12-4	CASSFSEAGGEETQYF	TGTGCCAGCAGTTTTTCGGAGGCGGGAGGGGAAGAGACCCAGTACTTC
TRBD2	TRBJ2-5	14	NA	TRBV20-1	CSAPTSGGQETQYF	TGCAGTGCACCGACTAGCGGGGGACAAGAGACCCAGTACTTC
TRBD1	TRBJ2-7	14	NA	TRBV11-3	CASSPSGGKYEQYF	TGTGCCAGCAGCCCCTCAGGGGGCAAGTACGAGCAGTACTTC
TRBD1	TRBJ1-6	14	NA	TRBV19	CASSCRDRASPLHF	TGTGCCAGTAGTTGTCGGGACAGGGCTTCACCCCTCCACTTT
NA	TRBJ2-5	16	NA	TRBV7-2	CASSSTRVWGQETQYF	TGTGCCAGCAGCAGTACGCGGGTATGGGGACAAGAGACCCAGTACTTC
TRBD1	TRBJ2-1	13	few	TRBV15	CATSRVQGSEQFF	TGTGCCACCAGCAGAGTACAGGGGTCTGAGCAGTTCTTC
NA	TRBJ2-1	18	NA	TRBV27	CASSFEFPRLRERYEQFF	TGTGCCAGCAGTTTCGAATTTCCTCGTCTTAGAGAACGGTATGAGCAGTTCTTC
NA	TRBJ2-1	13	NA	TRBV6-1	CASSDLNYNEQFF	TGTGCCAGCAGCGATCTAAACTACAATGAGCAGTTCTTC
TRBD2	TRBJ2-3	16	few	TRBV7-2	CASRRRTSGSTDTQYF	TGTGCCAGCAGACGTCGGACTAGCGGGAGCACAGATACGCAGTATTTT
TRBD2	TRBJ2-5	14	NA	TRBV20-1	CSAALGGLEETQYF	TGCAGTGCGGCTCTGGGGGGGTTAGAAGAGACCCAGTACTTC
TRBD2	TRBJ2-1	15	NA	TRBV10-3	CAISNLAGTYNEQFF	TGTGCCATCAGTAATCTAGCGGGGACCTACAATGAGCAGTTCTTC
TRBD1	TRBJ1-5	14	NA	TRBV11-2	CASSWDRGGQPQHF	TGTGCCAGCAGCTGGGACAGGGGCGGTCAGCCCCAGCATTTT
NA	TRBJ1-1	14	NA	TRBV6-1	CASSERGVGTEAFF	TGTGCCAGCAGTGAGAGAGGGGTGGGGACTGAAGCTTTCTTT
NA	TRBJ2-7	15	NA	TRBV5-1	CASSTPTGSNYEQYF	TGCGCCAGCAGCACACCGACAGGATCGAACTACGAGCAGTACTTC